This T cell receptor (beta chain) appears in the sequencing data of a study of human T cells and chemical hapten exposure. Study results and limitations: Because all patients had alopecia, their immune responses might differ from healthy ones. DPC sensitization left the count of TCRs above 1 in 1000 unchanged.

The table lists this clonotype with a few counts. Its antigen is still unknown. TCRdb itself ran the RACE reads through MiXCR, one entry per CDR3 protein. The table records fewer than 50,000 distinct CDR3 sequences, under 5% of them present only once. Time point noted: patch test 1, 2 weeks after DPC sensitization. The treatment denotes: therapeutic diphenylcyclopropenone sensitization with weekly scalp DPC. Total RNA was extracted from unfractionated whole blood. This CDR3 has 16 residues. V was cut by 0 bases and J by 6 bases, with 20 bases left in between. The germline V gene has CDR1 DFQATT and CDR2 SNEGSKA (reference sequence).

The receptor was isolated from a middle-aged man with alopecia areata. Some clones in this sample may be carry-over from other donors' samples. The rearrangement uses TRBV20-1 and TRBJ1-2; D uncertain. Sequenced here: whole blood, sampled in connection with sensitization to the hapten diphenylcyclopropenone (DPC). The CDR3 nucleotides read TGCAGTGCTAGAGATAGTCGGCCCTCAGCGCTGGATGGCTACACCTTC. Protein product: CSARDSRPSALDGYTF.